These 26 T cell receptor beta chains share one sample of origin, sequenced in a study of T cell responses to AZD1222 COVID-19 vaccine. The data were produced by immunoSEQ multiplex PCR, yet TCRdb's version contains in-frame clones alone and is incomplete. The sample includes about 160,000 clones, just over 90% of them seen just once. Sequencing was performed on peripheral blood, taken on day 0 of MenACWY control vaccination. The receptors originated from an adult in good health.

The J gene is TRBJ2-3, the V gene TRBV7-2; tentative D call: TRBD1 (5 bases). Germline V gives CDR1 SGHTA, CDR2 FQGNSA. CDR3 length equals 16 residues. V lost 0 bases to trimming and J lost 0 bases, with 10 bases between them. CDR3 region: CASSLAGRASTDTQYF. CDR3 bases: TGTGCCAGCAGCTTAGCGGGGCGTGCTAGCACAGATACGCAGTATTTT. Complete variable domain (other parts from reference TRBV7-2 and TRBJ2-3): GAGVSQSPSNKVTEKGKDVELRCDPISGHTALYWYRQSLGQGLEFLIYFQGNSAPDKSGLPSDRFSAERTGGSVSTLTIQRTQQEDSAVYLCASSLAGRASTDTQYFGPGTRLTVL.

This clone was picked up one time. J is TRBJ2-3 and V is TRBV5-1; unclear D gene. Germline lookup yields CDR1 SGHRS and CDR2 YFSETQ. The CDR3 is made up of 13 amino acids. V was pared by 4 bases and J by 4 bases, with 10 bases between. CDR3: CASSGGSPDTQYF. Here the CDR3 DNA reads TGCGCCAGCAGCGGCGGAAGCCCAGATACGCAGTATTTT.

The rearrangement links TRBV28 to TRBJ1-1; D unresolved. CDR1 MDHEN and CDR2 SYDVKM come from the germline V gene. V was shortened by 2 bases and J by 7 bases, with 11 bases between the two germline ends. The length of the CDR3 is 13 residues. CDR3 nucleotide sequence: TGTGCCAGCAGTTTAGGGCGGCGGGGTGAAGCTTTCTTT. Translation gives CASSLGRRGEAFF.

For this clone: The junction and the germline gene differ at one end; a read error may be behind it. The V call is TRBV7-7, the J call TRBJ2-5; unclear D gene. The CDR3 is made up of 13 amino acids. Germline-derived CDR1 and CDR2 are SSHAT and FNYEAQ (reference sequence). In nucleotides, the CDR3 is TGTGCTAGCAGCCCAGGCCCCACCCAGACCCAGTACTTC. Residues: CASSPGPTQTQYF.

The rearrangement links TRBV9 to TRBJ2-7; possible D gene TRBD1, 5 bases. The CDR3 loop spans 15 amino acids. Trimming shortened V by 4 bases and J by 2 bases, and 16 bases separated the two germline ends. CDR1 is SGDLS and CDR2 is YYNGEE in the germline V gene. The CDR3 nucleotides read TGTGCCAGCAGCTTTCAGGACATGTCGACCTACGAGCAGTACTTC. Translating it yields CASSFQDMSTYEQYF.

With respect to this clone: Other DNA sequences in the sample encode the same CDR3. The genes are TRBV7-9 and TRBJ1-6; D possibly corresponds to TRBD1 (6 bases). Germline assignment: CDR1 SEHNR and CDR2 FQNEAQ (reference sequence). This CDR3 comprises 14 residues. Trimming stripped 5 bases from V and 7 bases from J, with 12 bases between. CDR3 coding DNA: TGTGCCAGCAGCACAGGGACGGGAAATTCACCCCTCCACTTT. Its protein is CASSTGTGNSPLHF. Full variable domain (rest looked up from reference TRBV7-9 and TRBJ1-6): DTGVSQNPRHKITKRGQNVTFRCDPISEHNRLYWYRQTLGQGPEFLTYFQNEAQLEKSRLLSDRFSAERPKGSFSTLEIQRTEQGDSAMYLCASSTGTGNSPLHFGNGTRLTVT.

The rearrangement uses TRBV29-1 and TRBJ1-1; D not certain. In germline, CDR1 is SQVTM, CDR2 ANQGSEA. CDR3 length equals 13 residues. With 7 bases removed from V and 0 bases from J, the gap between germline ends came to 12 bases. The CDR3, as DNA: TGCAGCGGATGTTACCCGGTGAACACTGAAGCTTTCTTT. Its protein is CSGCYPVNTEAFF.

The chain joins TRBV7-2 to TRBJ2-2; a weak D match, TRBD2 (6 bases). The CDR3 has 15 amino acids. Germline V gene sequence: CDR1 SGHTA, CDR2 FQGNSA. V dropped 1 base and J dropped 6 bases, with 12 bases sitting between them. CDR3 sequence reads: CASSLDGSSAGELFF. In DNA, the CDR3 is TGTGCCAGCAGCTTAGACGGGAGTAGCGCCGGGGAGCTGTTTTTT.

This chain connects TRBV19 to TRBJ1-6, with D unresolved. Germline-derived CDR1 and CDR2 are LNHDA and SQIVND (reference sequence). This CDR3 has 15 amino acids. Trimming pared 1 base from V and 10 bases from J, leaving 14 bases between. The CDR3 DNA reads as TGTGCCAGTAGTATAGCCAGCGGTAGCGGGTCACCCCTCCACTTT. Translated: CASSIASGSGSPLHF.

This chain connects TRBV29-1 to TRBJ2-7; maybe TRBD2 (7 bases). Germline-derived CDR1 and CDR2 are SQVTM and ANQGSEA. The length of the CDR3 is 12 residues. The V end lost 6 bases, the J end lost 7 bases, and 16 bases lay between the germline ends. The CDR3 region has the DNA TGCAGCGTGGGGGGGACATCCAAAGAGCAGTACTTC. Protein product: CSVGGTSKEQYF.

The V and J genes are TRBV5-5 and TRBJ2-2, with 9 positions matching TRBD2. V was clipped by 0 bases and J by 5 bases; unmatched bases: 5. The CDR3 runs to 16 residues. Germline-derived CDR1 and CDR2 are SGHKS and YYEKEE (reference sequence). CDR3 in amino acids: CASSLGGGAGTGELFF. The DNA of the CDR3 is TGTGCCAGCAGCTTGGGCGGGGGGGCCGGTACCGGGGAGCTGTTTTTT.

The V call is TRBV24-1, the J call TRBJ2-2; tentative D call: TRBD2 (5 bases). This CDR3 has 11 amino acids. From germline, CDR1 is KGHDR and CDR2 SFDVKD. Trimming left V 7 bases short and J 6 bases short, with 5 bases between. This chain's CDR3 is CATRGAGELFF. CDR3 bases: TGTGCCACCAGGGGAGCCGGGGAGCTGTTTTTT.

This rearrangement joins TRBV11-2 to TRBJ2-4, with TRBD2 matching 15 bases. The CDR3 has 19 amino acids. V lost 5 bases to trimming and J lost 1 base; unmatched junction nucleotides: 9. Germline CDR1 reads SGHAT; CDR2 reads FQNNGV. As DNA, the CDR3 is TGTGCCAGCAGCCAAGGACTAGCGGGAGGGACTACGGCCAAAAACATTCAGTACTTC. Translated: CASSQGLAGGTTAKNIQYF.

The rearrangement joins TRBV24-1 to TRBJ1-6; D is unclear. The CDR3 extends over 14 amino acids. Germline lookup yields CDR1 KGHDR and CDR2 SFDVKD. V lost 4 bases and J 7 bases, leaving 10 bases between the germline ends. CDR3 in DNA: TGTGCCACCAGTGACTCGGTAGGAAATTCACCCCTCCACTTT. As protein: CATSDSVGNSPLHF.

CDR3 in amino acids: CASSRRAGVNYEQYF. In DNA form, the CDR3 reads TGTGCCAGCAGCCGCCGTGCGGGAGTGAACTACGAGCAGTACTTC. The chain is built from TRBV14 and TRBJ2-7; 7 positions agree with TRBD2. V was clipped by 4 bases and J by 3 bases; unmatched bases: 9. The CDR3 loop spans 15 amino acids. Germline lookup yields CDR1 SGHDN and CDR2 FVKESK.

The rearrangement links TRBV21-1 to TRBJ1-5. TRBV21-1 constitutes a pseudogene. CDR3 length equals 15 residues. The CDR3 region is CASSTPHRSNQPQHF. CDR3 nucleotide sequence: TGTGCCAGCAGCACACCCCATAGGAGCAATCAGCCCCAGCATTTT.

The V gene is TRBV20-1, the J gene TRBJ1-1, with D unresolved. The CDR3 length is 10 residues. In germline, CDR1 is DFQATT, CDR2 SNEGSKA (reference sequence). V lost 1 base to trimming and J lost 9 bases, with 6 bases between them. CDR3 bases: TGCAGTGCTAGAGCCCTCAAAGCTTTCTTT. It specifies CSARALKAFF.

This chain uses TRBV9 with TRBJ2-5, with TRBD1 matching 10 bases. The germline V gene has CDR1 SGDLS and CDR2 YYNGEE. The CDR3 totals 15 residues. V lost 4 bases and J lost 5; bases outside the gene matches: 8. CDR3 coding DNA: TGTGCCAGCAGCACCCGACAGGGGGCATTGGAGACCCAGTACTTC. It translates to CASSTRQGALETQYF.

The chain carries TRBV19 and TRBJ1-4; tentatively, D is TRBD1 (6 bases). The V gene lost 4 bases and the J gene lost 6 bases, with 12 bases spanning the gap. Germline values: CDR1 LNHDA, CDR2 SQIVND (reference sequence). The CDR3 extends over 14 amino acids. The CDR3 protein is CASSKDSVDEKLFF. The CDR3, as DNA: TGTGCCAGTAGTAAGGACAGTGTAGATGAAAAACTGTTTTTT.

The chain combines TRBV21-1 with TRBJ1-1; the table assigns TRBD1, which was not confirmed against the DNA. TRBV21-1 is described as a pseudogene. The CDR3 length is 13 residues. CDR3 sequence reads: CASSKRGGAEAFF. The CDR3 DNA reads TGTGCCAGCAGCAAAAGAGGGGGAGCTGAAGCTTTCTTT.

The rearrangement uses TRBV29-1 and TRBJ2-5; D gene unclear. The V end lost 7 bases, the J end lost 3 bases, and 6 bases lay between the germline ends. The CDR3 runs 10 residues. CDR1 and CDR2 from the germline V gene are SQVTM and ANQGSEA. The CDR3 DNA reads TGCAGCGGTGGCGAAGAGACCCAGTACTTC. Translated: CSGGEETQYF.

The CDR3 reads CASSLWTPRGLISSEQFF. In DNA, the CDR3 is TGCGCCAGCAGCCTATGGACGCCTCGGGGACTCATATCGAGTGAGCAGTTCTTC. J is TRBJ2-1 and V is TRBV5-1, with D perhaps TRBD2 (6 bases). Germline CDR1 SGHRS, CDR2 YFSETQ. This CDR3 contains 18 residues. The V and J ends lost 4 bases and 9 bases respectively, with 29 bases between them.

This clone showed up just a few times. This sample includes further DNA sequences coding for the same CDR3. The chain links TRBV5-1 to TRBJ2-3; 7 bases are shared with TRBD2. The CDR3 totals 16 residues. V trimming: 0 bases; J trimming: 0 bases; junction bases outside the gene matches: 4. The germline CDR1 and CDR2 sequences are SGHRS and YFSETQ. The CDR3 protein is CASSLGPGGSTDTQYF. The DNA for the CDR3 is TGCGCCAGCAGCTTGGGCCCCGGGGGGAGCACAGATACGCAGTATTTT.

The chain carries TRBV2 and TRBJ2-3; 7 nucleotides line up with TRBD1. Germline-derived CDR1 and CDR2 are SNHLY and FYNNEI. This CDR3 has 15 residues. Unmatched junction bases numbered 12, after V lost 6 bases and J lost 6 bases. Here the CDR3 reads CASSPPGQRSDTQYF. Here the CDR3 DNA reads TGTGCCAGCAGCCCTCCGGGACAGCGTTCGGATACGCAGTATTTT.

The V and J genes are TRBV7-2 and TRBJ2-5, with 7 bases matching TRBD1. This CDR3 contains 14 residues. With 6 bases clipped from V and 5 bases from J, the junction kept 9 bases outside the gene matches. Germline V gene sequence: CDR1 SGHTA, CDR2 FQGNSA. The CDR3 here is CASRRTGTAETQYF. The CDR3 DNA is TGTGCCAGCAGGCGCACAGGGACAGCGGAGACCCAGTACTTC.

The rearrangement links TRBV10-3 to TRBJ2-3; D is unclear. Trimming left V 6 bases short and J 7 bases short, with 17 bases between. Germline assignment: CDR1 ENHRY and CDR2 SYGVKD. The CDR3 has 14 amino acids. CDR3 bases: TGTGCCATCAGAACTTCCCTTAATATAAATACGCAGTATTTT. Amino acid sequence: CAIRTSLNINTQYF.